The clone carrying this T cell receptor beta chain has a count of ten or more. Its specificity is not known. Aged 18 to 65, hyperthyroidism patients had been newly diagnosed, with under 2 months' duration. Other autoimmune disease, uncontrolled infection, pregnancy and lactation led to exclusion. Each diagnosis was determined on the basis of clinical symptoms, serum thyroxine, TRAb, thyroid ultrasound and orbital computed tomography. RNA transcripts served as template for amplifying TCR beta CDR3 sequences. RT-PCR in the first round used HTBI primers; a second-round multiplex PCR followed. One entry per CDR3 protein results from TCRdb running MiXCR on the multiplex PCR reads. The data contain about 600,000 distinct CDR3 sequences, approximately 35% of them seen just once; the ten biggest clones take up less than 4.5%. These data are taken from a study of Graves' ophthalmopathy and Graves' hyperthyroidism. Findings of the study overall: This model predicted ophthalmopathy progression (sensitivity 70% to 71%, specificity 72% to 85%).

Input material: peripheral blood or thyroid tissue (not recorded which). The receptor was isolated from an adult man with Graves' hyperthyroidism.

The CDR3 bases are TGCGCCAGCAGCGCACAGGGAAGCGGCACTGAAGCTTTCTTT. Translated, it gives CASSAQGSGTEAFF. V gene TRBV5-1 combines with J gene TRBJ1-1; D might be TRBD1 (6 bases). Germline CDR1 reads SGHRS; CDR2 reads YFSETQ. The CDR3 runs 14 residues. Trimming took 4 bases from V and 4 from J, leaving 14 bases between them.